This T cell receptor beta chain appears in the sequencing data of a study of T cells in Graves' hyperthyroidism and ophthalmopathy. This CDR3 comprises 14 residues. Trimming pared 3 bases from V and 3 bases from J, leaving 12 bases between. CDR1 LNHNV and CDR2 YYDKDF come from the germline V gene (reference sequence). It was RNA transcripts that yielded the amplified TCR beta CDR3 regions. HTBI primers were employed in a first-round RT-PCR of the TCR CDR3. TCRdb reprocessed the multiplex PCR reads with MiXCR, giving one entry per CDR3 protein. The sample holds 550,000 to 600,000 distinct CDR3 sequences, over 12% seen once. This clonotype was counted ten times or more.

This TCR derives from a young woman with Graves' ophthalmopathy. The source material was blood. This chain uses TRBV15 with TRBJ2-7, with D maybe TRBD1 (6 bases). The CDR3 loop reads CATSRNRALYEQYF. For the CDR3, the DNA is TGTGCCACCAGCAGGAACAGGGCTCTCTACGAGCAGTACTTC.